The 15 T cell receptor beta chains below were found in one sample sequenced in a study of blood T cell repertoires in COVID-19 (dated by TCRdb to the early 2020s). Library prep was done by the immunoSEQ multiplex PCR assay. TCRdb stores this immuneACCESS table with in-frame sequences only. Part of the clones is absent; in the studies checked, under half of the shortfall reflects unresolved V genes, and no reason is known for the rest. The sample includes tens of thousands of clones, with approximately 85% observed a single time. 3.8% of the sample lies in the top ten. The sequenced material came from peripheral blood. The receptors derive from a man aged 55 to 70 with acute or convalescent COVID-19.

V is TRBV10-2 and J is TRBJ2-1; 14 nucleotides line up with TRBD2. CDR1 WSHSY and CDR2 SAAADI come from the germline V gene. The CDR3 is 17 residues long. V shed 6 bases and J 0 bases; nucleotides not matched to a gene: 4. The CDR3 coding sequence is TGCGCCAGCAGGGGACTAGCGGGAGAGAGCTCCTACAATGAGCAGTTCTTC. It yields the protein CASRGLAGESSYNEQFF.

The chain's CDR3 is CASSLNTGLNTEAFF. The CDR3 region has the DNA TGTGCCAGCAGTTTAAATACAGGGTTGAACACTGAAGCTTTCTTT. The chain carries TRBV27 and TRBJ1-1; weak D call: TRBD1 (6 bases). The V end was cut by 2 bases, the J end by 0 bases, with 10 bases between. This CDR3 has 15 residues. Germline-derived CDR1 and CDR2 are MNHEY and SMNVEV (reference sequence).

This chain connects TRBV14 to TRBJ1-3; a possible D gene is TRBD1 (6 bases). There are 16 residues in the CDR3. The germline V gene has CDR1 SGHDN and CDR2 FVKESK. Trimming pared 0 bases from V and 3 bases from J, leaving 12 bases between. The CDR3 DNA reads TGTGCCAGCAGCCAAGAGTCTCCGACAGGTGGAAACACCATATATTTT. It is translated as CASSQESPTGGNTIYF.

The CDR3 is CASGWTGTIFTGELFF. In DNA, the CDR3 is TGTGCCAGTGGGTGGACAGGGACCATCTTCACCGGGGAGCTGTTTTTT. The V call is TRBV19, the J call TRBJ2-2; 8 bases are shared with TRBD1. The CDR3 covers 16 residues. The germline V gene has CDR1 LNHDA and CDR2 SQIVND (reference sequence). Unmatched junction bases numbered 12, after V lost 8 bases and J lost 4 bases. The whole variable domain, remainder taken from reference TRBV19 and TRBJ2-2, is DGGITQSPKYLFRKEGQNVTLSCEQNLNHDAMYWYRQDPGQGLRLIYYSQIVNDFQKGDIAEGYSVSREKKESFPLTVTSAQKNPTAFYLCASGWTGTIFTGELFFGEGSRLTVL.

The CDR3 nucleotides read TGTGCCACCAGTGCCCTGACAGGGGAGGAGACTGAAGCTTTCTTT. It is translated as CATSALTGEETEAFF. The V and J genes are TRBV24-1 and TRBJ1-1; TRBD1 aligns across 8 bases. Germline V gives CDR1 KGHDR, CDR2 SFDVKD. V was pared by 5 bases and J by 5 bases, with 9 bases of the junction left unmatched. The CDR3 consists of 15 residues.

The chain recombines TRBV19 with TRBJ2-1; 14 bases are shared with TRBD2. The CDR3 length is 16 residues. CDR1 is LNHDA, CDR2 SQIVND, per germline (reference sequence). Trimming cost V 5 bases and J 8 bases; bases outside gene matches: 8. For the CDR3, the DNA is TGTGCCAGTAGTCGACTAGCGGGGGGGAGGAGTGATGAGCAGTTCTTC. Protein sequence: CASSRLAGGRSDEQFF.

The chain joins TRBV7-9 to TRBJ1-6, with D maybe TRBD1 (5 bases). CDR3 length equals 16 residues. Trimming left V 1 base short and J 2 bases short, with 9 bases between. Germline V lookup: CDR1 SEHNR, CDR2 FQNEAQ (reference sequence). The CDR3: CASSLGGSPYNSPLHF. For the CDR3, the DNA is TGTGCCAGCAGCTTAGGGGGCAGTCCCTATAATTCACCCCTCCACTTT.

This chain uses TRBV5-1 with TRBJ2-5; D gene unclear. Germline CDR1 is SGHRS and CDR2 is YFSETQ. The CDR3 has 14 amino acids. Trimming pared 0 bases from V and 1 base from J, leaving 7 bases between. CDR3 in amino acids: CASSLARSQETQYF. CDR3 in DNA: TGCGCCAGCAGCTTGGCGAGGAGCCAAGAGACCCAGTACTTC.

The J gene is TRBJ1-4, the V gene TRBV5-4, with 8 bases aligning to TRBD1. V shed 4 bases, J shed 2 bases, and the junction held 1 base outside the gene matches. The CDR3 has 14 amino acids. Germline values: CDR1 SGHNT, CDR2 YYREEE (reference sequence). CDR3 sequence reads: CASSQGATNEKLFF. CDR3 sequence (DNA): TGTGCCAGCAGCCAGGGGGCGACTAATGAAAAACTGTTTTTT.

The chain links TRBV27 to TRBJ2-3, with 7 bases fitting TRBD2. CDR1 and CDR2 (germline): MNHEY, SMNVEV (reference sequence). The CDR3 spans 17 residues. Trimming at V came to 6 bases and at J to 2 bases, leaving 14 bases not matched to a gene. This CDR3 reads CASSHFGPSGSTDTQYF. In DNA form, the CDR3 reads TGTGCCAGCAGCCACTTTGGGCCTAGCGGTTCCACAGATACGCAGTATTTT.

This clone was seen only once. This chain links TRBV5-1 with TRBJ2-1; D uncertain. CDR1 and CDR2 from the germline V gene are SGHRS and YFSETQ. V dropped 0 bases and J dropped 0 bases, with 7 bases sitting between them. The CDR3 sequence is 15 residues long. In DNA form, the CDR3 reads TGCGCCAGCAGCTTGGCCCTAAGCTCCTACAATGAGCAGTTCTTC. Its protein is CASSLALSSYNEQFF.

The genes are TRBV27 and TRBJ1-2; 10 bases are a match to TRBD1. CDR1 is MNHEY and CDR2 is SMNVEV in the germline V gene (reference sequence). The CDR3 consists of 15 residues. V dropped 5 bases and J dropped 8; count of bases not matched to a gene: 11. For the CDR3, the DNA is TGTGCCAGCAGTGAGACAGGGGGCGCGGGGTACGGCTACACCTTC. Translating gives CASSETGGAGYGYTF.

This rearrangement joins TRBV29-1 to TRBJ1-1; D unresolved. Trimming pared 0 bases from V and 10 bases from J, leaving 15 bases between. Looked up from germline, CDR1 is SQVTM and CDR2 is ANQGSEA. This CDR3 region has 13 residues. The CDR3 loop is CSVEDVTAPGAFF. In DNA, the CDR3 is TGCAGCGTTGAAGATGTAACGGCTCCAGGAGCTTTCTTT.

The rearrangement uses TRBV3-1 (or the pseudogene TRBV3-2) and TRBJ1-5; D gene unclear. From germline, CDR1 is LGHDT and CDR2 YNNKEL (reference sequence). CDR3 length: 13 amino acids. Between the trimmed V and J ends, which lost 4 bases and 4 bases, there was a span of 8 bases. This CDR3 is CASSPGRNQPQHF. DNA of the CDR3: TGTGCCAGCAGCCCAGGAAGAAATCAGCCCCAGCATTTT.

The chain carries TRBV3-1 (or the pseudogene TRBV3-2) and TRBJ1-6, with D unclear. Looked up from germline, CDR1 is LGHDT and CDR2 is YNNKEL (reference sequence). The V gene lost 2 bases and the J gene lost 8 bases, with 13 bases spanning the gap. This CDR3 has 15 residues. The CDR3 sequence: CASSQTIAGDSPLHF. DNA of the CDR3: TGTGCCAGCAGCCAAACAATCGCTGGTGATTCACCCCTCCACTTT.